This T cell receptor beta chain is drawn from a study of T-cell memory formation after mild COVID-19. This clonotype occurred a few times. Its antigen is not identified. Study outcomes and limitations: Whether day 37 second-wave clones are SARS-CoV-2-specific was not confirmed. Memory from before infection featured some responding clones, which suggests cross-reactive memory joined. Contracting clones from day 15 to 85 had balanced CD4/CD8; later expanders favoured CD4+. Mainly CM and EM harbored the contracting CD4+ clones; mainly EMRA harbored the CD8+ ones.

TCRdb redid the calling of the 5' RACE reads with MiXCR, one entry per CDR3 protein. The repertoire has 300,000 or so distinct CDR3 sequences, 15% to 20% of them found once; the top ten carry about 23%. The sequenced sample consisted of PBMCs or a T cell subset sorted from them (not recorded which). The sequence derives from a man aged 18 to 35 who had mild COVID-19 (a few samples of this study predate the infection). Cell type and time point are not known.

The CDR3 region is CASSPPLLQAFF. CDR3 nucleotides: TGTGCCAGCAGCCCACCTCTCCTACAAGCTTTCTTT. The chain employs TRBV28 and TRBJ1-1, with D unresolved. The V gene lost 6 bases and the J gene lost 9 bases, with 14 bases spanning the gap. In germline, CDR1 is MDHEN, CDR2 SYDVKM. This CDR3 is built from 12 residues.